The 19 T cell receptor beta chains below were found in one sample sequenced in a study of vaccination and CD4 T cells after COVID-19. The Oncomine TCR Beta short-read assay sequenced DNA from cultured CD4+ T cells. TCRdb used MiXCR to reprocess the PCR reads, holding one entry per CDR3 protein. This table holds about 15,000 distinct CDR3 sequences, roughly 74% found once. Treatment meaning: approximately 10-day PBMC culture with coronavirus spike peptide pools or control peptides (ViraFEST assay). Antigens for these TCRs are unknown. Sequenced: CD4+ T cells from blood, cultured in vitro. The receptors stem from a human donor who had recovered from COVID-19.

This sequence joins TRBV4-1 and TRBJ2-3, with 7 bases lining up with TRBD2. Germline V gene sequence: CDR1 MGHRA, CDR2 YSYEKL. With V trimmed by 1 base and J by 4 bases, 8 bases remained unmatched. The CDR3 loop spans 16 amino acids. DNA for the CDR3: TGCGCCAGCAGCCAAGTTATAGCGGGCCGCTCAGATACGCAGTATTTT. Protein sequence: CASSQVIAGRSDTQYF.

J is TRBJ1-6 and V is TRBV7-8; D possibly corresponds to TRBD1 (6 bases). With 5 bases removed from V and 5 bases from J, the gap between germline ends came to 16 bases. This CDR3 region has 16 residues. CDR1 and CDR2 from the germline V gene are SGHVS and FQNEAQ. The CDR3 DNA sequence: TGTGCCAGCAGCCTGAACAGGGTGGAGGATAATTCACCCCTCCACTTT. This codes for CASSLNRVEDNSPLHF.

This CDR3 is CASSLSLDYEQYF. The CDR3 region has the DNA TGTGCCAGCAGCTTATCCCTAGACTACGAGCAGTACTTC. The chain couples TRBV7-6 to TRBJ2-7; the D is unclear. The CDR3 is 13 residues long. Per germline, CDR1 SGHVS and CDR2 FNYEAQ. V was trimmed by 2 bases and J by 3 bases, leaving 8 bases between them.

This clonotype qualifies as medium-sized. The chain carries TRBV7-2 and TRBJ2-5; D unresolved. Germline V gene data show CDR1 as SGHTA and CDR2 as FQGNSA. This CDR3 contains 16 residues. Trimming took 1 base from V and 1 from J, leaving 13 bases between them. The DNA of the CDR3 is TGTGCCAGCAGCTTAGAGGGCAGCGTGAGCCAAGAGACCCAGTACTTC. Amino acids: CASSLEGSVSQETQYF.

The chain joins TRBV10-3 to TRBJ1-1; 7 nucleotides line up with TRBD1. The J segment lost 5 bases and the V segment lost 2 bases, leaving 14 bases of the junction unmatched. The germline gives CDR1 ENHRY, CDR2 SYGVKD. The CDR3 consists of 17 residues. This CDR3 is CAISEGYGRGVRTEAFF. In nucleotides, the CDR3 is TGTGCCATCAGTGAGGGGTATGGCAGGGGGGTACGGACTGAAGCTTTCTTT.

The chain employs TRBV24-1 and TRBJ2-3; 11 bases align to TRBD2. Looked up from germline, CDR1 is KGHDR and CDR2 is SFDVKD. The CDR3 is 14 residues long. V lost 5 bases, J lost 7 bases, and 4 bases stayed unmatched. The CDR3 DNA sequence: TGTGCCACCAGTGTTACTAGCGGGAGTTATACGCAGTATTTT. Amino acid sequence: CATSVTSGSYTQYF.

The gene calls are TRBV12-3 or TRBV12-4 and TRBJ2-1, with D possibly TRBD2 on 5 matching bases. V was trimmed by 0 bases and J by 6 bases, leaving 12 bases between them. The CDR3 covers 15 residues. CDR3 protein: CASSLALGEVNEQFF. The DNA of the CDR3 is TGTGCCAGCAGTTTAGCACTAGGCGAAGTCAATGAGCAGTTCTTC.

V is TRBV19 and J is TRBJ1-1, with a weak D call TRBD1 (5 bases). The CDR3 runs 14 residues. Germline loops: CDR1 LNHDA, CDR2 SQIVND (reference sequence). V lost 9 bases, J lost 1 base, and 15 bases lay in between. The CDR3 spells CASGPQVPNTEAFF. Written as DNA, the CDR3 is TGTGCCAGCGGACCACAGGTTCCGAACACTGAAGCTTTCTTT.

The genes are TRBV6-2 or TRBV6-3 and TRBJ2-4; no clear D gene. Trimming took 9 bases from V and 6 from J, leaving 15 bases between them. There are 13 residues in the CDR3. Germline values: CDR1 MNHEY, CDR2 SVGEGT. The CDR3 DNA reads as TGTGCCAGTGCTAATGGCGGATCAAACATTCAGTACTTC. Protein: CASANGGSNIQYF.

The V gene is TRBV29-1, the J gene TRBJ1-2; D is unresolved. CDR3 length: 12 residues. Trimming took 6 bases from V and 4 from J, leaving 12 bases between them. Germline lookup yields CDR1 SQVTM and CDR2 ANQGSEA. CDR3 protein: CSVEATPYGYTF. The DNA for the CDR3 is TGCAGCGTCGAGGCCACCCCCTATGGCTACACCTTC.

The chain is built from TRBV7-2 and TRBJ2-2; D is unresolved. Deletions cut 5 bases from V and 5 bases from J, with 9 bases between. This CDR3 has 13 amino acids. Germline lookup yields CDR1 SGHTA and CDR2 FQGNSA. CDR3 bases: TGTGCCAGCAGCGACGTCGCGACCGGGGAGCTGTTTTTT. Amino acids: CASSDVATGELFF. Drawing the rest from reference TRBV7-2 and TRBJ2-2, the complete variable domain is GAGVSQSPSNKVTEKGKDVELRCDPISGHTALYWYRQSLGQGLEFLIYFQGNSAPDKSGLPSDRFSAERTGGSVSTLTIQRTQQEDSAVYLCASSDVATGELFFGEGSRLTVL.

This clonotype is termed medium-sized. The chain combines TRBV7-2 with TRBJ2-3; no definite D call. V was cut by 5 bases and J by 3 bases, with 6 bases left in between. CDR1 and CDR2 (germline): SGHTA, FQGNSA. The CDR3 runs 12 residues. CDR3 amino acids: CASSTYTDTQYF. As DNA, the CDR3 is TGTGCCAGCAGCACGTATACAGATACGCAGTATTTT.

This clonotype has a handful of counts. The rearrangement joins TRBV2 to TRBJ2-5, with D possibly being TRBD1 (6 bases). CDR3 length: 12 residues. The germline gives CDR1 SNHLY, CDR2 FYNNEI. V was cut by 7 bases and J by 5 bases, with 11 bases left in between. As DNA, the CDR3 is TGTGCCAGCATGCGTGACAGGGAGACCCAGTACTTC. Its protein product is CASMRDRETQYF.

V usage is TRBV6-7 and J usage is TRBJ1-1, with a weak D call TRBD1 (5 bases). TRBV6-7 belongs to the ORF category, with a function that is uncertain. The CDR3 runs 16 residues. Deletions cut 4 bases from V and 3 bases from J, with 18 bases between. The CDR3 sequence is CASSSPLGPRDTEAFF. For the CDR3, the DNA is TGTGCCAGCAGTTCCCCCCTCGGGCCCAGGGACACTGAAGCTTTCTTT.

The chain links TRBV28 to TRBJ1-1; D call uncertain. CDR3 length equals 13 residues. Germline values: CDR1 MDHEN, CDR2 SYDVKM. The germline V and J ends were trimmed by 10 bases and 4 bases, with 16 bases remaining between them. This CDR3 is CATLLTLSTEAFF. In nucleotides, the CDR3 is TGTGCCACCCTCCTAACCCTCAGCACTGAAGCTTTCTTT.

The rearrangement links TRBV27 to TRBJ2-3, with 9 nucleotides matching TRBD2. The junction had 5 bases not matched to a gene; V was cut back by 8 bases and J by 2 bases. CDR3 length equals 14 residues. Germline V lookup: CDR1 MNHEY, CDR2 SMNVEV (reference sequence). The DNA for the CDR3 is TGTGCCAGCGTCCCTAGCGGGGACACAGATACGCAGTATTTT. Protein sequence: CASVPSGDTDTQYF.

V and J are TRBV6-1 and TRBJ2-7, with TRBD2 matching 7 bases. After removal of 5 bases from V and 4 bases from J, the junction contained 11 bases not matched to a gene. CDR1 is MNHNS and CDR2 is SASEGT in the germline V gene. This CDR3 is built from 15 residues. The CDR3 coding sequence is TGTGCCAGCAGTCGCCCCGAGACTAGCAGATACGAGCAGTACTTC. Protein product: CASSRPETSRYEQYF.

The chain employs TRBV6-4 and TRBJ2-3; D unresolved. V shed 3 bases and J shed 2 bases, with 6 bases lying between them. Germline V gives CDR1 MRHNA, CDR2 SNTAGT. CDR3 length: 13 amino acids. This CDR3 reads CASSEQSTDTQYF. In nucleotides, the CDR3 is TGTGCCAGCAGTGAGCAATCCACAGATACGCAGTATTTT.

V usage is TRBV27 and J usage is TRBJ1-1; D is undetermined. V was cut by 4 bases and J by 5 bases, with 17 bases left in between. The CDR3 is 15 amino acids. Germline loops: CDR1 MNHEY, CDR2 SMNVEV (reference sequence). The CDR3 DNA reads as TGTGCCAGCAGTTCCACCCGGACGGGAAGGACTGAAGCTTTCTTT. This sequence encodes CASSSTRTGRTEAFF.